This T cell receptor beta chain was identified during a study of regulatory T cells in long-lasting Graves disease. There are many counts of this clonotype. The antigen remains unidentified. Both iRepertoire HTBI primers and Arm-PCR of CDR3 regions were used to build the TCR beta libraries. TCRdb reprocessed the multiplex PCR reads via MiXCR and lists one record per CDR3 protein. The sample holds 500,000 or so distinct CDR3 sequences, 16% seen once. The germline V gene has CDR1 SNHLY and CDR2 FYNNEI. The CDR3 runs to 13 residues. V was trimmed by 7 bases and J by 3 bases, leaving 12 bases between them. Indicated time point: newly diagnosed GD, antithyroid drugs for less than 3 months. RNA from PBMCs was the source of the TCR library. The study's findings and limits: Under persistent disease, TRBV28, TRBJ1-2 and TRBJ2-5 were used preferentially.

These records were also assigned to another study, of T cells in Graves' hyperthyroidism and ophthalmopathy. That investigation notes: Orbital computed tomography and thyroid ultrasound, together with serum TRAb and thyroxine and clinical symptoms, were used for diagnoses. HTBI primers drove first-round RT-PCR of the TCR CDR3.

The receptor's source is a man aged 35 to 55 with Graves disease. This chain joins TRBV2 and TRBJ2-5; no firm D call. Specimen: peripheral blood mononuclear cells (PBMCs), collected at new diagnosis, from a patient treated with antithyroid drugs. CDR3 region: CASILTVEETQYF. The CDR3 DNA reads TGTGCCAGCATACTCACCGTAGAAGAGACCCAGTACTTC.